Each of the 18 T cell receptor beta chains below was sequenced from the same sample in a study of T cell therapy after organ transplantation. Method: immunoSEQ multiplex PCR; TCRdb's copy keeps in-frame clones and lacks some. The sample shows approximately 3,900 clones, roughly two thirds of them seen only once. Antigens for these TCRs are unknown. Time point specified: 20-29 weeks after completion of therapy. The sample consisted of CD8+ T cells from blood, taken after autologous CMV-specific T cell therapy. Receptors were obtained from a human patient who had received a solid organ transplant and had CMV disease. The graft donor may have given rise to some T cells.

This clone showed up just a few times. The rearrangement links TRBV27 to TRBJ1-2; TRBD1 aligns across 7 bases. Germline lookup yields CDR1 MNHEY and CDR2 SMNVEV (reference sequence). The CDR3 extends over 13 amino acids. V shed 8 bases, J shed 2 bases, and the junction held 5 bases outside the gene matches. As DNA, the CDR3 is TGTGCCAGCGCGACGGGACAGAACTATGGCTACACCTTC. It yields the protein CASATGQNYGYTF.

This chain links TRBV7-2 with TRBJ2-1; TRBD2 aligns across 10 bases. Trimming removed 0 bases from V and 10 bases from J; junction bases left unmatched: 6. The CDR3 is 15 residues long. Germline V gene data show CDR1 as SGHTA and CDR2 as FQGNSA. Written as DNA, the CDR3 is TGTGCCAGCAGCTTAGCCCTAGCGGGAGAAGTAGAGCAGTTCTTC. Its protein is CASSLALAGEVEQFF.

A few counts support this clone. J is TRBJ2-1 and V is TRBV5-4; D gene unclear. V was trimmed by 5 bases and J by 8 bases, leaving 14 bases between them. The CDR3 loop spans 13 amino acids. Per the germline V gene, CDR1 is SGHNT and CDR2 is YYREEE (reference sequence). CDR3 coding DNA: TGTGCCAGCAGTCCACCTCCGCCGGATGAGCAGTTCTTC. Its translation: CASSPPPPDEQFF.

V and J are TRBV30 and TRBJ2-2; 14 bases map to TRBD2. The V gene end was trimmed by 5 bases and the J gene end by 5 bases; junction bases not matched to a gene: 10. In germline, CDR1 is GTSNPN, CDR2 SVGIG (reference sequence). There are 17 residues in the CDR3. The CDR3 here is CAWQSGLAGGWTGELFF. The CDR3 DNA reads as TGTGCCTGGCAGTCCGGACTAGCGGGAGGTTGGACCGGGGAGCTGTTTTTT.

The rearrangement uses TRBV29-1 and TRBJ2-1, with 9 bases that match TRBD2. V shed 1 base and J 4 bases; nucleotides not matched to a gene: 2. Germline V lookup: CDR1 SQVTM, CDR2 ANQGSEA. The length of the CDR3 is 14 residues. CDR3 sequence reads: CSVEGTSEYNEQFF. Written as DNA, the CDR3 is TGCAGCGTTGAAGGGACTAGCGAATACAATGAGCAGTTCTTC.

This clone is judged medium-sized. The rearrangement uses TRBV5-5 and TRBJ2-3, with TRBD1 as a possible D gene (5 bases). V lost 0 bases to trimming and J lost 2 bases, with 13 bases between them. Germline CDR1 is SGHKS and CDR2 is YYEKEE (reference sequence). The CDR3 consists of 16 residues. The CDR3 sequence: CASSLARGRDTDTQYF. For the CDR3, the DNA is TGTGCCAGCAGCTTGGCTAGGGGAAGGGACACAGATACGCAGTATTTT.

In its sample, this clone was seen once. The CDR3 region has the DNA TGTGCCAGTCGGGAGGCGGGAGCGTACCAAGAGACCCAGTACTTC. Residues: CASREAGAYQETQYF. J is TRBJ2-5 and V is TRBV19, with 7 positions matching TRBD2. Germline CDR1 LNHDA, CDR2 SQIVND (reference sequence). CDR3 length: 15 residues. The V gene end was trimmed by 8 bases and the J gene end by 0 bases; junction bases not matched to a gene: 9.

The chain uses TRBV4-2 and TRBJ1-5; D call uncertain. Trimming took off 1 base at V and 3 bases at J, with 10 bases between the two ends. The CDR3 covers 15 residues. CDR1 and CDR2 (germline): LGHNA, YNFKEQ. The CDR3 protein is CASSQVPGDNQPQHF. The CDR3 DNA reads TGTGCCAGCAGCCAAGTACCGGGAGACAATCAGCCCCAGCATTTT.

The V and J genes are TRBV7-9 and TRBJ2-5; perhaps TRBD2 as D (6 bases). Trimming stripped 1 base from V and 0 bases from J, with 15 bases between. Germline CDR1 SEHNR, CDR2 FQNEAQ (reference sequence). This CDR3 is built from 17 residues. The CDR3 protein is CASSLGHLGGNQETQYF. The CDR3 region has the DNA TGTGCCAGCAGCTTAGGCCACCTGGGAGGTAACCAAGAGACCCAGTACTTC.

The V gene is TRBV19, the J gene TRBJ2-5; D call uncertain. This CDR3 spans 11 amino acids. The germline V gene has CDR1 LNHDA and CDR2 SQIVND (reference sequence). Trimming pared 7 bases from V and 4 bases from J, leaving 7 bases between. The DNA of the CDR3 is TGTGCCAGTAATTCGGGAGAGACCCAGTACTTC. Amino acids: CASNSGETQYF.

This chain links TRBV7-6 with TRBJ2-3; 7 nucleotides line up with TRBD1. The CDR3 extends over 13 amino acids. The ends lost 6 bases at V and 6 bases at J; junction bases unmatched: 6. The germline CDR1 and CDR2 sequences are SGHVS and FNYEAQ. The CDR3, as DNA: TGTGCCAGCAGTTTACAGGGGCCCGATACGCAGTATTTT. Translation: CASSLQGPDTQYF. The full variable domain, its missing parts supplied by reference TRBV7-6 and TRBJ2-3, is GAGVSQSPRYKVTKRGQDVALRCDPISGHVSLYWYRQALGQGPEFLTYFNYEAQQDKSGLPNDRFSAERPEGSISTLTIQRTEQRDSAMYRCASSLQGPDTQYFGPGTRLTVL.

The genes are TRBV7-3 and TRBJ2-2; 9 nucleotides align to TRBD1. The germline CDR1 and CDR2 sequences are SGHTA and FQGTGA. The CDR3 is 15 amino acids. V lost 4 bases and J lost 5; bases outside the gene matches: 5. The CDR3 spells CASSSTGGSTGELFF. CDR3 sequence (DNA): TGTGCCAGCAGCTCCACAGGGGGCTCGACCGGGGAGCTGTTTTTT.

This clone was recorded a few times. The rearrangement joins TRBV27 to TRBJ2-7; a possible D gene is TRBD2 (5 bases). CDR3 length: 13 amino acids. Germline lookup yields CDR1 MNHEY and CDR2 SMNVEV (reference sequence). V gave up 3 bases and J gave up 5 bases, with 11 bases separating them. The CDR3 DNA is TGTGCCAGCAGTTTGAGGAGGTTCGACGAGCAGTACTTC. Translating it yields CASSLRRFDEQYF.

The chain carries TRBV6-5 and TRBJ2-7; TRBD1 matches 7 bases. CDR3 length: 13 amino acids. J was trimmed by 5 bases and V by 5 bases; bases with no gene match: 6. Per the germline V gene, CDR1 is MNHEY and CDR2 is SVGAGI. As DNA, the CDR3 is TGTGCCAGCAGTCCAGACAGGGCGCACGAGCAGTACTTC. As protein: CASSPDRAHEQYF.

J is TRBJ2-3 and V is TRBV19; D is perhaps TRBD1 or TRBD2 (6 bases each). Between the trimmed V and J ends, which lost 3 bases and 2 bases, there was a span of 15 bases. Germline CDR1 is LNHDA and CDR2 is SQIVND (reference sequence). The CDR3 has 16 amino acids. CDR3 region: CASSIPKGGYTDTQYF. As DNA, the CDR3 is TGTGCCAGTAGTATCCCCAAGGGGGGATACACAGATACGCAGTATTTT.

By its share, this clone is medium-sized. The CDR3 sequence is CASSLTGENGYTF. CDR3 nucleotides: TGTGCCAGCAGCCTGACAGGGGAGAATGGCTACACCTTC. V gene TRBV6-4 combines with J gene TRBJ1-2, with TRBD1 matching 8 bases. V dropped 6 bases and J dropped 6; count of bases not matched to a gene: 6. Per germline, CDR1 MRHNA and CDR2 SNTAGT. The CDR3 is 13 amino acids.

The chain links TRBV10-3 to TRBJ2-5; 7 bases align to TRBD2. Trimming cost V 3 bases and J 6 bases; bases outside gene matches: 16. There are 17 residues in the CDR3. CDR1 and CDR2 (germline): ENHRY, SYGVKD. CDR3 sequence: CAISEGAGGGVFQTQYF. In DNA, the CDR3 is TGTGCCATCAGTGAAGGAGCAGGTGGGGGGGTTTTTCAGACCCAGTACTTC.

This chain connects TRBV7-6 to TRBJ2-5; D may match TRBD1 or TRBD2 (6 bases each). The CDR3 spans 15 residues. Per germline, CDR1 SGHVS and CDR2 FNYEAQ. With 5 bases removed from V and 1 base from J, the gap between germline ends came to 14 bases. DNA of the CDR3: TGTGCCAGCAGCGCCCCCGGGGGCCCCCAAGAGACCCAGTACTTC. Its translation: CASSAPGGPQETQYF.